The 18 T cell receptor beta chains listed next were all sequenced from one sample in a study of cytomegalovirus exposure and HLA in healthy donors. 60 Vbeta and 13 Jbeta primers were used in PCR. Only in-frame clones appear in the TCRdb table, and some are missing; sequencing was by immunoSEQ multiplex PCR. The repertoire holds roughly 130,000 clones, with approximately 85% as singletons. Sequences were obtained from PBMCs. Receptors originate from a boy aged 5-17 years in good health and CMV-seronegative.

V gene TRBV9 combines with J gene TRBJ2-2, with D unclear. The V and J ends lost 0 bases and 5 bases respectively, with 8 bases between them. The length of the CDR3 is 14 residues. Germline CDR1 and CDR2: SGDLS and YYNGEE. DNA for the CDR3: TGTGCCAGCAGCGTAGCTACGGAGACCGGGGAGCTGTTTTTT. Amino acids: CASSVATETGELFF.

V is TRBV30 and J is TRBJ1-1; 8 bases agree with TRBD1. CDR1 and CDR2 (germline): GTSNPN, SVGIG (reference sequence). V was clipped by 3 bases and J by 9 bases; unmatched bases: 6. There are 12 residues in the CDR3. CDR3 bases: TGTGCCTGGAGGAAGACAGGGGAGAAAGCTTTCTTT. Translation gives CAWRKTGEKAFF.

This chain uses TRBV4-1 with TRBJ2-5; 8 bases line up with TRBD2. The junction had 10 bases not matched to a gene; V was cut back by 1 base and J by 0 bases. The CDR3 runs to 18 residues. Germline V CDR1 and CDR2: MGHRA, YSYEKL. CDR3 in DNA: TGCGCCAGCAGCCAAGTTGGTCGTACTAGCGGACACCAAGAGACCCAGTACTTC. Its protein product is CASSQVGRTSGHQETQYF.

This sequence joins TRBV6-1 and TRBJ2-4, with 7 positions matching TRBD2. J lost 4 bases, V lost 6 bases, and 9 bases had no gene match. This CDR3 spans 15 amino acids. Germline-derived CDR1 and CDR2 are MNHNS and SASEGT. DNA of the CDR3: TGTGCCAGCAGACCAAGGGAGGGTAGTAAAAACATTCAGTACTTC. Amino acid sequence: CASRPREGSKNIQYF.

V gene TRBV7-9 combines with J gene TRBJ2-1; TRBD2 matches at 7 bases. CDR3 length: 17 amino acids. Trimming cost V 5 bases and J 8 bases; bases outside gene matches: 18. CDR1 SEHNR and CDR2 FQNEAQ come from the germline V gene (reference sequence). The CDR3 region is CASSPPWGGDFSDEQFF. In DNA, the CDR3 is TGTGCCAGCAGCCCACCTTGGGGGGGGGATTTTTCCGATGAGCAGTTCTTC.

In DNA form, the CDR3 reads TGCGCCAGCAGCCAACCGGGACAGGGGATAGAGACCCAGTACTTC. Translation: CASSQPGQGIETQYF. The rearrangement uses TRBV5-1 and TRBJ2-5, with 10 bases that match TRBD1. CDR3 size: 15 residues. With V trimmed by 4 bases and J by 4 bases, 7 bases remained unmatched. CDR1 SGHRS and CDR2 YFSETQ come from the germline V gene.

The chain links TRBV5-4 to TRBJ2-3; D is ambiguous. The V gene lost 3 bases and the J gene lost 1 base, with 6 bases spanning the gap. Germline CDR1 and CDR2: SGHNT and YYREEE (reference sequence). The CDR3 length is 13 residues. This CDR3 is CASSSPGTDTQYF. DNA for the CDR3: TGTGCCAGCAGCTCCCCTGGCACAGATACGCAGTATTTT. Full variable domain (rest looked up from reference TRBV5-4 and TRBJ2-3): ETGVTQSPTHLIKTRGQQVTLRCSSQSGHNTVSWYQQALGQGPQFIFQYYREEENGRGNFPPRFSGLQFPNYSSELNVNALELDDSALYLCASSSPGTDTQYFGPGTRLTVL.

This rearrangement joins TRBV9 to TRBJ1-3; no firm D call. V lost 3 bases and J 0 bases, leaving 4 bases between the germline ends. CDR1 is SGDLS and CDR2 is YYNGEE in the germline V gene. The CDR3 is 13 residues long. CDR3 in amino acids: CASSDISGNTIYF. For the CDR3, the DNA is TGTGCCAGCAGCGACATCTCTGGAAACACCATATATTTT.

V gene TRBV9 combines with J gene TRBJ2-1; a weak D match, TRBD2 (7 bases). Trimming stripped 7 bases from V and 7 bases from J, with 15 bases between. CDR3 length: 13 amino acids. The germline CDR1 and CDR2 sequences are SGDLS and YYNGEE. CDR3 in DNA: TGTGCCAGCGGGGGGGCCCCCCGTAATGAGCAGTTCTTC. Its translation is CASGGAPRNEQFF.

The chain couples TRBV7-8 to TRBJ2-7; a possible D gene is TRBD1 (6 bases). The CDR3 consists of 17 residues. The germline CDR1 and CDR2 sequences are SGHVS and FQNEAQ. V was clipped by 2 bases and J by 2 bases, with 19 bases between them. Here the CDR3 DNA reads TGTGCCAGCAGCTTATCCCCCCTATTGGGGGCCCCCTACGAGCAGTACTTC. It yields the protein CASSLSPLLGAPYEQYF.

V usage is TRBV9 and J usage is TRBJ1-2; TRBD1 is a possible D gene (5 bases). Trimming removed 2 bases from V and 1 base from J, with 12 bases in between. CDR3 length: 15 amino acids. From germline, CDR1 is SGDLS and CDR2 YYNGEE. This chain's CDR3 is CASSVESGDNYGYTF. The CDR3 nucleotides read TGTGCCAGCAGCGTGGAATCGGGGGATAACTATGGCTACACCTTC. The full variable domain, in which reference TRBV9 and TRBJ1-2 provide the parts outside the CDR3, is DSGVTQTPKHLITATGQRVTLRCSPRSGDLSVYWYQQSLDQGLQFLIQYYNGEERAKGNILERFSAQQFPDLHSELNLSSLELGDSALYFCASSVESGDNYGYTFGSGTRLTVV.

CDR3 residues: CASSSRDLAGNGGGNEQFF. The CDR3 DNA sequence: TGTGCCAGCAGCTCCCGTGATCTGGCGGGGAATGGGGGTGGCAATGAGCAGTTCTTC. The chain has TRBV13 and TRBJ2-1; D is possibly TRBD2 (6 bases). The germline CDR1 and CDR2 sequences are PRHDT and FYEKMQ (reference sequence). Trimming took 4 bases from V and 6 from J, leaving 28 bases between them. The CDR3 covers 19 residues.

This sequence joins TRBV5-8 and TRBJ1-5; no firm D call. The CDR3 runs to 12 residues. Germline lookup yields CDR1 SGHTS and CDR2 YDEGEE. The V end was cut by 2 bases, the J end by 9 bases, with 9 bases between. The CDR3 nucleotides read TGTGCCAGCAGCTTCGCGGAGACGCCCCAGCATTTT. Its protein product is CASSFAETPQHF. Full variable domain (rest looked up from reference TRBV5-8 and TRBJ1-5): EAGVTQSPTHLIKTRGQQATLRCSPISGHTSVYWYQQALGLGLQFLLWYDEGEERNRGNFPPRFSGRQFPNYSSELNVNALELEDSALYLCASSFAETPQHFGDGTRLSIL.

J is TRBJ1-6 and V is TRBV7-2; perhaps TRBD1 as D (6 bases). The ends were cut back, 5 bases at V and 1 base at J, with 6 bases in the middle. This CDR3 is 14 amino acids long. Germline values: CDR1 SGHTA, CDR2 FQGNSA. The CDR3 is CASSQGSYNSPLHF. The CDR3 nucleotides are TGTGCCAGCAGCCAGGGGTCCTATAATTCACCCCTCCACTTT.

The CDR3 reads CASSVVADTDTQYF. In DNA, the CDR3 is TGTGCCAGCAGCGTAGTAGCAGACACAGATACGCAGTATTTT. The chain recombines TRBV9 with TRBJ2-3; no reliable D call. The CDR3 contains 14 residues. Germline CDR1 is SGDLS and CDR2 is YYNGEE. Between the trimmed V and J ends, which lost 0 bases and 2 bases, there was a span of 7 bases.

This chain connects TRBV5-4 to TRBJ2-7; 7 bases line up with TRBD2. The CDR3 is made up of 14 amino acids. Germline-derived CDR1 and CDR2 are SGHNT and YYREEE (reference sequence). The J segment lost 6 bases and the V segment lost 5 bases, leaving 11 bases of the junction unmatched. CDR3: CASSWDYPFGEQYF. For the CDR3, the DNA is TGTGCCAGCAGTTGGGACTATCCATTCGGCGAGCAGTACTTC.

The rearrangement uses TRBV9 and TRBJ2-1; 13 nucleotides line up with TRBD2. Trimming at V came to 0 bases and at J to 14 bases, leaving 14 bases not matched to a gene. The germline V gene has CDR1 SGDLS and CDR2 YYNGEE. This CDR3 comprises 17 residues. In DNA, the CDR3 is TGTGCCAGCAGCGTAGAGGACAGACCGACTAGCGGGAGGAGCGAGTTCTTC. Amino acid sequence: CASSVEDRPTSGRSEFF.

The count of this clone is one. The chain couples TRBV19 to TRBJ1-4, with TRBD1 as a possible D gene (5 bases). The germline gives CDR1 LNHDA, CDR2 SQIVND (reference sequence). The CDR3 has 15 amino acids. V gave up 3 bases and J gave up 5 bases, with 13 bases separating them. The CDR3 region is CASSMWDSENEKLFF. The CDR3 DNA reads TGTGCCAGTAGTATGTGGGACTCCGAGAATGAAAAACTGTTTTTT.